Listed below are T cell receptor beta chains from one sample, sequenced in a study of blood T cell repertoires in COVID-19. Assay used: immunoSEQ multiplex PCR; TCRdb lists only in-frame clones, some missing. The sample consists of roughly 100,000 clones, roughly 79% of them appearing once. Input material: peripheral blood. Every receptor here comes from a man at least 80 years old with COVID-19, enrolled during active disease. Both conserved end residues are part of each CDR3. A D gene is named only where the DNA matches it firmly. Clone size, where shown, is once, few, many, or a class for clones that have expanded.

D gene: TRBD1; V gene: TRBV9; J gene: TRBJ1-6; clone size: -; CDR3 DNA: TGTGCCAGCAGCGTAACTACAGGGGGTAATTCACCCCTCCACTTT; CDR3 protein: CASSVTTGGNSPLHF
D gene: -; V gene: TRBV30; J gene: TRBJ2-7; clone size: -; CDR3 DNA: TGTGCCTGGAGTTTACGCGTCTACGAGCAGTACTTC; CDR3 protein: CAWSLRVYEQYF
D gene: TRBD1; V gene: TRBV19; J gene: TRBJ2-6; clone size: -; CDR3 DNA: TGTGCCAGTAGCGGGACAGGGGGTCGAGGGGCCAACGTCCTGACTTTC; CDR3 protein: CASSGTGGRGANVLTF
D gene: -; V gene: TRBV30; J gene: TRBJ1-1; clone size: few; CDR3 DNA: TGTGCCTGGAGTGTACTAGGGGGGGGGACTGAAGCTTTCTTT; CDR3 protein: CAWSVLGGGTEAFF
D gene: TRBD1; V gene: TRBV15; J gene: TRBJ1-1; clone size: -; CDR3 DNA: TGTGCCACCAGCAGGGGACAGGGACTCAACACTGAAGCTTTCTTT; CDR3 protein: CATSRGQGLNTEAFF
D gene: TRBD1; V gene: TRBV12-3/TRBV12-4; J gene: TRBJ1-5; clone size: -; CDR3 DNA: TGTGCCAGCAGAAAGACAGGGGATCAGCCCCAGCATTTT; CDR3 protein: CASRKTGDQPQHF
D gene: -; V gene: TRBV6-1; J gene: TRBJ1-5; clone size: -; CDR3 DNA: TGTGCCAGCAGTGAAGCAAGGGGGAATCAGCCCCAGCATTTT; CDR3 protein: CASSEARGNQPQHF
D gene: -; V gene: TRBV13; J gene: TRBJ1-3; clone size: -; CDR3 DNA: TGTGCCAGCAGACTAGGGGAGGCCTCAGTGGACACCATATATTTT; CDR3 protein: CASRLGEASVDTIYF
D gene: -; V gene: TRBV9; J gene: TRBJ1-3; clone size: once; CDR3 DNA: TGTGCCAGCAGCGTAGGTAACAGCCAAGGAAACACCATATATTTT; CDR3 protein: CASSVGNSQGNTIYF
D gene: TRBD2; V gene: TRBV7-9; J gene: TRBJ2-1; clone size: -; CDR3 DNA: TGTGCCAGCAGCTTACTAGCGGGGGCCTCCCCTTGGGATGAGCAGTTCTTC; CDR3 protein: CASSLLAGASPWDEQFF
D gene: TRBD1; V gene: TRBV19; J gene: TRBJ1-1; clone size: -; CDR3 DNA: TGTGCCAGTAGTCCCTTCCAGGGGGCGCGGTTGCAAGCTACTGAAGCTTTCTTT; CDR3 protein: CASSPFQGARLQATEAFF
D gene: TRBD1; V gene: TRBV28; J gene: TRBJ1-4; clone size: -; CDR3 DNA: TGTGCCAGCAGTTTCGGATCAGGGGGCGTTGGTGAAAAACTGTTTTTT; CDR3 protein: CASSFGSGGVGEKLFF
D gene: -; V gene: TRBV5-1; J gene: TRBJ2-7; clone size: -; CDR3 DNA: TGCGCCAGCAGTAACTCAGGGGCCTACGAGCAGTACTTC; CDR3 protein: CASSNSGAYEQYF
D gene: -; V gene: TRBV9; J gene: TRBJ1-3; clone size: -; CDR3 DNA: TGTGCCAGCAGCCTTAGGGGAGGTCCGAGCTCTGGAAACACCATATATTTT; CDR3 protein: CASSLRGGPSSGNTIYF
D gene: -; V gene: TRBV12-3/TRBV12-4; J gene: TRBJ1-1; clone size: -; CDR3 DNA: TGTGCCAGCAGTTACGGGAACACTGAAGCTTTCTTT; CDR3 protein: CASSYGNTEAFF
D gene: TRBD1; V gene: TRBV12-3/TRBV12-4; J gene: TRBJ2-7; clone size: -; CDR3 DNA: TGTGCCAGCAGTTTAGATGAGTTCAGGGGGAATTACTTC; CDR3 protein: CASSLDEFRGNYF
D gene: TRBD2; V gene: TRBV30; J gene: TRBJ2-7; clone size: -; CDR3 DNA: TGTGCCTGGAGTGTACTAGCGGGGGGACAGATCACCTACGAGCAGTACTTC; CDR3 protein: CAWSVLAGGQITYEQYF
D gene: TRBD2; V gene: TRBV18; J gene: TRBJ2-3; clone size: -; CDR3 DNA: TGTGCCAGCTCACCAGGGACTAGCGGGGAGGATACGCAGTATTTT; CDR3 protein: CASSPGTSGEDTQYF
D gene: TRBD1; V gene: TRBV7-2; J gene: TRBJ1-5; clone size: -; CDR3 DNA: TGTGCCAGCAGCTCGATAGGACAGGGGTTCCAGCCCCAGCATTTT; CDR3 protein: CASSSIGQGFQPQHF
D gene: -; V gene: TRBV6-5; J gene: TRBJ1-5; clone size: -; CDR3 DNA: TGTGCCAGCAATCCTCCCAATCAGCCCCAGCATTTT; CDR3 protein: CASNPPNQPQHF
D gene: TRBD1; V gene: TRBV19; J gene: TRBJ1-1; clone size: -; CDR3 DNA: TGTGCCAGTAAGGACAGGGGACGCGCTGAAGCTTTCTTT; CDR3 protein: CASKDRGRAEAFF
D gene: TRBD1; V gene: TRBV7-3; J gene: TRBJ2-1; clone size: -; CDR3 DNA: TGTGCCAGCAGCTTAGGGACAGGGGGCTCTCTTTCTGCCGATGAGCAGTTCTTC; CDR3 protein: CASSLGTGGSLSADEQFF
D gene: -; V gene: TRBV27; J gene: TRBJ1-1; clone size: -; CDR3 DNA: TGTGCCAGCAGTATCAGGGGGAACACTGAAGCTTTCTTT; CDR3 protein: CASSIRGNTEAFF
D gene: -; V gene: TRBV10-3; J gene: TRBJ2-3; clone size: -; CDR3 DNA: TGTGCCATCAGTGGTCGACTAGATTTTGATGATACGCAGTATTTT; CDR3 protein: CAISGRLDFDDTQYF
D gene: TRBD1; V gene: TRBV7-9; J gene: TRBJ2-7; clone size: -; CDR3 DNA: TGTGCCAGCAGCTTAGCAGGGACAGGGCGGCGCGAGCAGTACTTC; CDR3 protein: CASSLAGTGRREQYF
D gene: TRBD2; V gene: TRBV11-2; J gene: TRBJ2-7; clone size: -; CDR3 DNA: TGTGCCAGCAGCTTAGGGCGGGAGGGTCATGAGCAGTACTTC; CDR3 protein: CASSLGREGHEQYF
D gene: -; V gene: TRBV2; J gene: TRBJ1-6; clone size: few; CDR3 DNA: TGTGCCAGCAGCAGGGGTTCCTATAATTCACCCCTCCACTTT; CDR3 protein: CASSRGSYNSPLHF
D gene: -; V gene: TRBV12-3/TRBV12-4; J gene: TRBJ2-7; clone size: -; CDR3 DNA: TGTGCCAGCAGTTTAGATTGGAGGGAGCAGTACTTC; CDR3 protein: CASSLDWREQYF
D gene: TRBD2; V gene: TRBV3-1/TRBV3-2; J gene: TRBJ2-7; clone size: -; CDR3 DNA: TGTGCCAGCAGCCAAGAATCGGTCTACTCTGTGGCGGGGGATGCCTACGAGCAGTACTTC; CDR3 protein: CASSQESVYSVAGDAYEQYF
D gene: -; V gene: TRBV6-2/TRBV6-3; J gene: TRBJ1-1; clone size: -; CDR3 DNA: TGTGCCAGCAGTTACCGGACTAGGGAAACTGAAGCTTTCTTT; CDR3 protein: CASSYRTRETEAFF
D gene: TRBD2; V gene: TRBV5-4; J gene: TRBJ2-7; clone size: -; CDR3 DNA: TGTGCCAGCAGCTCATTGGCGGGGGGGCGAGAGCAGTACTTC; CDR3 protein: CASSSLAGGREQYF
D gene: TRBD2; V gene: TRBV15; J gene: TRBJ2-7; clone size: -; CDR3 DNA: TGTGCCACCAGCAGGATGGGCGGGAGTCGATCCTACGAGCAGTACTTC; CDR3 protein: CATSRMGGSRSYEQYF
D gene: -; V gene: TRBV27; J gene: TRBJ1-2; clone size: -; CDR3 DNA: TGTGCCAGCAGTTTATCGAACACCAGGGGCCGAGGCTACACCTTC; CDR3 protein: CASSLSNTRGRGYTF
D gene: TRBD1; V gene: TRBV27; J gene: TRBJ1-1; clone size: -; CDR3 DNA: TGTGCCAGCAGTCCATGGACAGGGATAGCTGAAGCTTTCTTT; CDR3 protein: CASSPWTGIAEAFF
D gene: -; V gene: TRBV25-1; J gene: TRBJ2-3; clone size: few; CDR3 DNA: TGTGCCAGCAGTGTCGGGTGGGTAGATACGCAGTATTTT; CDR3 protein: CASSVGWVDTQYF
D gene: -; V gene: TRBV29-1; J gene: TRBJ1-2; clone size: -; CDR3 DNA: TGCAGCGTTGGGGATGGACAGCCCGGTGGCTACACCTTC; CDR3 protein: CSVGDGQPGGYTF
D gene: -; V gene: TRBV19; J gene: TRBJ2-1; clone size: -; CDR3 DNA: TGTGCCAGTAGTGCGGACTCCTTCTACAATGAGCAGTTCTTC; CDR3 protein: CASSADSFYNEQFF
D gene: -; V gene: TRBV21-1; J gene: TRBJ2-7; clone size: -; CDR3 DNA: TGTGCCAGCAGCAGAGACAGAGAATGCTCCTACGAGCAGTACTTC; CDR3 protein: CASSRDRECSYEQYF
D gene: TRBD1; V gene: TRBV10-1; J gene: TRBJ2-7; clone size: -; CDR3 DNA: TGCGCCAGCAGTAAGTCCGGGACAGGGATCGACGAGCAGTACTTC; CDR3 protein: CASSKSGTGIDEQYF
D gene: TRBD1; V gene: TRBV11-2; J gene: TRBJ1-5; clone size: -; CDR3 DNA: TGTGCCAGCAGCTTCCAGACAGGGCCTAATCAGCCCCAGCATTTT; CDR3 protein: CASSFQTGPNQPQHF
D gene: -; V gene: TRBV6-1; J gene: TRBJ1-1; clone size: -; CDR3 DNA: TGTGCCAGCAGTCAAGCCGGGGTTGGCGCGGGTGAAGCTTTCTTT; CDR3 protein: CASSQAGVGAGEAFF
D gene: -; V gene: TRBV29-1; J gene: TRBJ1-1; clone size: few; CDR3 DNA: TGCAGCGTTGTTCCACAGGGGAACACTGAAGCTTTCTTT; CDR3 protein: CSVVPQGNTEAFF
D gene: -; V gene: TRBV7-2; J gene: TRBJ1-2; clone size: -; CDR3 DNA: TGTGCCAGCAGCGAGACCGGGAAAGTCTATGGCTACACCTTC; CDR3 protein: CASSETGKVYGYTF
D gene: TRBD1; V gene: TRBV19; J gene: TRBJ2-1; clone size: -; CDR3 DNA: TGTGCCAGTAGTTTACAGGGGAGCTCCTACAATGAGCAGTTCTTC; CDR3 protein: CASSLQGSSYNEQFF
D gene: TRBD1; V gene: TRBV7-8; J gene: TRBJ2-7; clone size: -; CDR3 DNA: TGTGCCAGCAGCTTATCCTCCGGGACAGGTAATTTGTACGAGCAGTACTTC; CDR3 protein: CASSLSSGTGNLYEQYF
D gene: -; V gene: TRBV28; J gene: TRBJ2-3; clone size: -; CDR3 DNA: TGTGCCAGCAGTTTGGGAGGACAAACCACAGATACGCAGTATTTT; CDR3 protein: CASSLGGQTTDTQYF
D gene: -; V gene: TRBV21-1; J gene: TRBJ2-7; clone size: -; CDR3 DNA: TGTGCCAGCAGCCTAAGAACGTGGAGCAGCCGCATTTCCTACGAGCAGTACTTC; CDR3 protein: CASSLRTWSSRISYEQYF
D gene: TRBD1; V gene: TRBV3-1/TRBV3-2; J gene: TRBJ2-2; clone size: many; CDR3 DNA: TGTGCCAGCAGCCAGCACCAGGGGGCGGGCACCGGGGAGCTGTTTTTT; CDR3 protein: CASSQHQGAGTGELFF